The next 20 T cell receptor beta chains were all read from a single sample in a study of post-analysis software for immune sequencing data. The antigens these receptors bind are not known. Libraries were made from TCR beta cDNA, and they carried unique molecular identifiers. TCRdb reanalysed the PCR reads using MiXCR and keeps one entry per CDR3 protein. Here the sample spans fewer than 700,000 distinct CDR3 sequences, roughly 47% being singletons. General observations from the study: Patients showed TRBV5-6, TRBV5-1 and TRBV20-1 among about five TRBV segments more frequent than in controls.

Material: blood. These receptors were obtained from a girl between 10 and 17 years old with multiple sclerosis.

The CDR3 region has the DNA TGTGCCAGCAGCTTTGTCAGGGATCCGGAAAACATTCAGTACTTC. This sequence encodes CASSFVRDPENIQYF. The chain recombines TRBV5-6 with TRBJ2-4, with D possibly being TRBD1 (5 bases). This CDR3 is 15 amino acids long. Germline V gene sequence: CDR1 SGHDT, CDR2 YYEEEE. V lost 2 bases and J lost 5, with 14 bases in between.

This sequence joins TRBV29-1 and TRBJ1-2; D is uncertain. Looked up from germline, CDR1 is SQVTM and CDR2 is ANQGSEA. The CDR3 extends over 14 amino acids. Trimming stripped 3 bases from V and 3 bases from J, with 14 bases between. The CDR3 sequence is CSVDDLGDYYGYTF. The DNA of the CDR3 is TGCAGCGTTGATGACCTAGGCGACTACTATGGCTACACCTTC.

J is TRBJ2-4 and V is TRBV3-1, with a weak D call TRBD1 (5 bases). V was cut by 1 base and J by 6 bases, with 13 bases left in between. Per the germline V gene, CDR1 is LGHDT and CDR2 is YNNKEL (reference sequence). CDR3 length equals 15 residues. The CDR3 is CASSQGTIPRNIQYF. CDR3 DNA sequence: TGTGCCAGCAGCCAAGGGACAATCCCTCGAAACATTCAGTACTTC.

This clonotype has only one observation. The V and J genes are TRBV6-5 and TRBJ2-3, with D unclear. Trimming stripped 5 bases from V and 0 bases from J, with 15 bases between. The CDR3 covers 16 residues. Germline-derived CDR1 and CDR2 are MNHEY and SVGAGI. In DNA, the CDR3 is TGTGCCAGCAGTCCCCGTGGTGGAACTAGCACAGATACGCAGTATTTT. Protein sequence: CASSPRGGTSTDTQYF.

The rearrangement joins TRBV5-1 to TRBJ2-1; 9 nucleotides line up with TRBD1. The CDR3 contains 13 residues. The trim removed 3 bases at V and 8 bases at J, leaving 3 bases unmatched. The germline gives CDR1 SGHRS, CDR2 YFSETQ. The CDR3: CASSSGQGDEQFF. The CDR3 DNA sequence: TGCGCCAGCAGCTCGGGACAGGGAGATGAGCAGTTCTTC.

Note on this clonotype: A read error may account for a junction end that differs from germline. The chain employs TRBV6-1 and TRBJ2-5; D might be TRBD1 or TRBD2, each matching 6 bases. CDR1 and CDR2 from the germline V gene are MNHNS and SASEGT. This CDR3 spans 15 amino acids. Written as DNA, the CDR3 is TGTGCCAGCAGCGAAATCAGGGGAACGGGAGAGACCGAGTACTTC. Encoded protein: CASSEIRGTGETEYF.

Here the CDR3 DNA reads TGTGCCAGCAGCTTAGGACAGAAAGGGACCCAGTACTTC. This codes for CASSLGQKGTQYF. The chain uses TRBV11-3 and TRBJ2-5; TRBD1 is a possible D gene (5 bases). The germline gives CDR1 SGHNT, CDR2 YENEEA. The CDR3 sequence is 13 residues long. The V and J ends lost 1 base and 7 bases respectively, with 10 bases between them. Full variable domain (rest looked up from reference TRBV11-3 and TRBJ2-5): EAGVVQSPRYKIIEKKQPVAFWCNPISGHNTLYWYLQNLGQGPELLIRYENEEAVDDSQLPKDRFSAERLKGVDSTLKIQPAELGDSAVYLCASSLGQKGTQYFGPGTRLLVL.

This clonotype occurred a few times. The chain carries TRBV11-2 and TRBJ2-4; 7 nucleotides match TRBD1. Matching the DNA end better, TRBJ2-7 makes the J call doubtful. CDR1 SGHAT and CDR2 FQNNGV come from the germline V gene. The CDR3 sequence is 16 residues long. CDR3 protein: CASSLEGTERGYEQYF. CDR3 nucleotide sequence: TGTGCCAGCAGCTTAGAAGGGACAGAGAGGGGCTACGAGCAGTACTTC.

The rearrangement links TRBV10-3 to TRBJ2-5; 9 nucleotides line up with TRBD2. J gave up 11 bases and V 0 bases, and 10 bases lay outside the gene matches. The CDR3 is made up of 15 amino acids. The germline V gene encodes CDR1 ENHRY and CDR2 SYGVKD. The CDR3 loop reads CAISESASGALEQYF. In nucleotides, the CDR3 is TGTGCCATCAGTGAGTCTGCTAGCGGGGCTTTGGAGCAGTACTTC.

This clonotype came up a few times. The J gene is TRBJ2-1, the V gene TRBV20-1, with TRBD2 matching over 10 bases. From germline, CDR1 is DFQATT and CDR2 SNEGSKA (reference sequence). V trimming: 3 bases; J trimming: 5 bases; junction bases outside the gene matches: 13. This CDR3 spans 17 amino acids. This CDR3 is CSASKAGGPARNNEQFF. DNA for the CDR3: TGCAGTGCTAGTAAAGCGGGAGGGCCAGCTAGAAACAATGAGCAGTTCTTC.

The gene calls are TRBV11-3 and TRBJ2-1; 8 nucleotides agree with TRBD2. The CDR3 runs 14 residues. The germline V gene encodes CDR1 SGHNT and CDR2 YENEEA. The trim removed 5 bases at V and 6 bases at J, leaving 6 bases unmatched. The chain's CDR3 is CASSPRTSPNEQFF. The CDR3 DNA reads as TGTGCCAGCAGCCCGAGGACTAGCCCCAATGAGCAGTTCTTC.

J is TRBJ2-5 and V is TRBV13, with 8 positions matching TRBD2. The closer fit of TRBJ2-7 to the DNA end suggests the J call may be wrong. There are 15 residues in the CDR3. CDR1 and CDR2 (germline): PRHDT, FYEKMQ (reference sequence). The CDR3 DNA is TGTGCCAGCAGCTCCGGGGGTCTAGCGGGCTACGAGCAGTACTTC. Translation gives CASSSGGLAGYEQYF.

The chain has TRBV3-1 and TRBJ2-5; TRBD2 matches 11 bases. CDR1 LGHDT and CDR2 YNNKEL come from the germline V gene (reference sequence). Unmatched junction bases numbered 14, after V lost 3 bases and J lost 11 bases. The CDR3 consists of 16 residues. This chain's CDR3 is CASSHLAGGLSSEQYF. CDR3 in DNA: TGTGCCAGCAGCCATCTAGCGGGGGGCCTCAGCAGTGAGCAGTACTTC.

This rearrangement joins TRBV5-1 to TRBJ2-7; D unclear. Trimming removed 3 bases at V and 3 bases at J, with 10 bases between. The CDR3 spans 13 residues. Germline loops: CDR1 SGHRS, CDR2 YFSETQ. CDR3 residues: CASSSSEIYEQYF. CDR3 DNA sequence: TGCGCCAGCAGCTCGTCCGAAATCTACGAGCAGTACTTC.

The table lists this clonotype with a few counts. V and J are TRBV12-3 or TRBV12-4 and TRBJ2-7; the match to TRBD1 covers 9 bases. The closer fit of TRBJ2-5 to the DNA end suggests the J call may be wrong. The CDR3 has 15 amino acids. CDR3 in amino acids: CASSFYRGLQETQYF. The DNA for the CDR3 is TGTGCCAGCAGTTTTTACAGGGGGCTGCAAGAGACCCAGTACTTC.

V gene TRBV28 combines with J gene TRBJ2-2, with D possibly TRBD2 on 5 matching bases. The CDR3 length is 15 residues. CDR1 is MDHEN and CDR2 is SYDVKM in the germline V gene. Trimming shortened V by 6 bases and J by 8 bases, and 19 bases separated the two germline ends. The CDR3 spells CASRPTDSNTGELFF. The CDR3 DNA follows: TGTGCCAGCAGGCCAACGGACTCTAATACGGGGGAGCTGTTTTTT.

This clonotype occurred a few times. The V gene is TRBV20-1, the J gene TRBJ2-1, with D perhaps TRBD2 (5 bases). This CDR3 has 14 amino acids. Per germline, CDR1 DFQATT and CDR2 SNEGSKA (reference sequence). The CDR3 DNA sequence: TGCATTTTAGCTCGGGGAGAAATTTGGGGTGAGCAGTTCTTC. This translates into CILARGEIWGEQFF.

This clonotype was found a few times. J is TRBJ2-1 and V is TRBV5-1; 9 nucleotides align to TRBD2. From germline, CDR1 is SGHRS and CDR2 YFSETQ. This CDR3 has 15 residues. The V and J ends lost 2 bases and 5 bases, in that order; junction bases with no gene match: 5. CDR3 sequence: CASSFLAGNNNEQFF. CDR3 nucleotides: TGCGCCAGCAGCTTCCTAGCGGGAAATAACAATGAGCAGTTCTTC.

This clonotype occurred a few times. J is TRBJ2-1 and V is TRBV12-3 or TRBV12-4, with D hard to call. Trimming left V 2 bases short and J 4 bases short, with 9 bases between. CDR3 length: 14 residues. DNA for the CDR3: TGTGCCAGCAGTTTATTGCTACCTTACAATGAGCAGTTCTTC. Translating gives CASSLLLPYNEQFF.

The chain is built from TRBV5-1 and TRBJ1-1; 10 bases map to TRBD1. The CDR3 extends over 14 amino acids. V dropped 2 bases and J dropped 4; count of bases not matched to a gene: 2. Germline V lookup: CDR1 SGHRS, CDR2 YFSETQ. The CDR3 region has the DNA TGCGCCAGCAGCTTTTGGACAGGGGGCACTGAAGCTTTCTTT. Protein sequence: CASSFWTGGTEAFF.